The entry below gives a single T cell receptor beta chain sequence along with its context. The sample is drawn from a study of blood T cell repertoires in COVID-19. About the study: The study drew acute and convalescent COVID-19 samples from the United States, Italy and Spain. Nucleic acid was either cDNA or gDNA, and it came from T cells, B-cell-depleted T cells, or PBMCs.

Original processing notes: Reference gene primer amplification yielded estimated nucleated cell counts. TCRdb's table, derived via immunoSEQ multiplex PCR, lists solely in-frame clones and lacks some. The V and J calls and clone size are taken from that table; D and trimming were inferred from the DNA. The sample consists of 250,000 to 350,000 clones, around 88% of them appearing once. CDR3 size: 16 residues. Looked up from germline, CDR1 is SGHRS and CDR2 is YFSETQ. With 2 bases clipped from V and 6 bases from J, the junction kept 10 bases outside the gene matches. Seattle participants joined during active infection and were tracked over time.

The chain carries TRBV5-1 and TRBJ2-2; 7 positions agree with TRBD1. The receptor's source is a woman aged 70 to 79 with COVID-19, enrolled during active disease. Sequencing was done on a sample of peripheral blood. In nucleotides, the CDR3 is TGCGCCAGCAGCTTCCCGGGACAGTCGACCCCCGGGGAGCTGTTTTTT. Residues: CASSFPGQSTPGELFF.